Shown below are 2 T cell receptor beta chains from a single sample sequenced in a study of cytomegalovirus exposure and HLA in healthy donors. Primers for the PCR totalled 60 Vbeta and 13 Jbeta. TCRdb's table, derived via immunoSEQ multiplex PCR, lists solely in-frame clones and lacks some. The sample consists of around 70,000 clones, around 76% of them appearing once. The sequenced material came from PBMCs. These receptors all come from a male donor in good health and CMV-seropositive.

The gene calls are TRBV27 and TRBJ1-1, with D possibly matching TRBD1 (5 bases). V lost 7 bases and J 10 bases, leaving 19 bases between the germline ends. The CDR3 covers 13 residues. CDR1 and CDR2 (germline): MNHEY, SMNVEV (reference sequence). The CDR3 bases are TGTGCCAGCATATCTCCGGGACGACTAGTAGCTTTCTTT. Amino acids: CASISPGRLVAFF.

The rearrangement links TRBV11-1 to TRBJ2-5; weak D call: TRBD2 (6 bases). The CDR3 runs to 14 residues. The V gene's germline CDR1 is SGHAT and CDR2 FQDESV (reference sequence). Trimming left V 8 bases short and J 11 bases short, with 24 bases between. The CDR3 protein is CASGIRNGRGEQYF. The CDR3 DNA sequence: TGTGCCAGCGGAATCCGGAACGGGAGAGGAGAGCAGTACTTC.